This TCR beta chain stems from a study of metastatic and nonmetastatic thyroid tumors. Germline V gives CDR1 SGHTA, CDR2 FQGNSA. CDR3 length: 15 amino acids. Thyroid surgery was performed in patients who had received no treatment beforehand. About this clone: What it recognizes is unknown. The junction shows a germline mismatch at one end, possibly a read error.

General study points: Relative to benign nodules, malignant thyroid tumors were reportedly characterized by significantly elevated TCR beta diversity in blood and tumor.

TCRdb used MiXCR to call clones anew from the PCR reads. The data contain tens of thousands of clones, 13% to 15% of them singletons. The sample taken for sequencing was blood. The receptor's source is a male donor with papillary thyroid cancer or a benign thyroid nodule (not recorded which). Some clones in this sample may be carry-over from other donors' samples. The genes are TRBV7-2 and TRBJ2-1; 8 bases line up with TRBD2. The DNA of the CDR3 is TGTGCCAGCATCTTAGCGGGGTGGGCCTACAATGAGCAGTTCTTC. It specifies CASILAGWAYNEQFF. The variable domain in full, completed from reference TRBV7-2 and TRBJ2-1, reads GAGVSQSPSNKVTEKGKDVELRCDPISGHTALYWYRQSLGQGLEFLIYFQGNSAPDKSGLPSDRFSAERTGGSVSTLTIQRTQQEDSAVYLCASILAGWAYNEQFFGPGTRLTVL.